The rows below give T cell receptor beta chains drawn from one sample of a study of T cells in Graves' hyperthyroidism and ophthalmopathy. Each CDR3 protein gets one entry after TCRdb re-called the multiplex PCR reads with MiXCR. Here the sample spans under 500,000 distinct CDR3 sequences, over 13% being singletons. Sequenced input: blood. These receptors all stem from a man aged 45-65 years with Graves' ophthalmopathy. CDR3s include the opening cysteine and the closing phenylalanine or tryptophan. The D gene is left open where the match is weak. A row's size may be missing; if present it is once, few, many or a size class.

J	V	size	D	CDR3	DNA
TRBJ2-5	TRBV3-1	many	TRBD2	CASSLPTKTSGSLETQYF	TGTGCCAGCAGCCTCCCTACCAAGACTAGCGGGAGCTTGGAGACCCAGTACTTC
TRBJ1-1	TRBV3-1	many	.	CASSAGGRGTEAFF	TGTGCCAGCAGCGCAGGAGGGCGGGGCACTGAAGCTTTCTTT
TRBJ2-7	TRBV3-1	many	.	CASSPRTSYEQYF	TGTGCCAGCAGCCCCCGAACTAGCTACGAGCAGTACTTC
TRBJ2-1	TRBV5-1	many	.	CAGQPIGRRNNEQFF	TGCGCCGGCCAGCCGATCGGGAGAAGGAACAATGAGCAGTTCTTC
TRBJ1-2	TRBV18	.	.	CASSPKQENYGYTF	TGTGCCAGCTCACCAAAACAGGAAAACTATGGCTACACCTTC
TRBJ2-7	TRBV6-1	few	.	CASSDQGPYEQYF	TGTGCCAGCAGTGACCAGGGGCCCTACGAGCAGTACTTC
TRBJ2-5	TRBV6-1	.	.	CASSNPPGKTQYF	TGTGCCAGCAGTAACCCCCCAGGGAAGACCCAGTACTTC
TRBJ2-3	TRBV20-1	many	.	CSANARGGRTDTQYF	TGCAGTGCTAATGCTAGGGGGGGCCGCACAGATACGCAGTATTTT
TRBJ2-1	TRBV27	few	TRBD1	CASPPGQGRFF	TGTGCCAGTCCGCCGGGACAGGGACGCTTCTTC
TRBJ2-3	TRBV18	many	.	CASSPRFGSTDTQYF	TGTGCCAGCTCACCACGATTCGGATCCACAGATACGCAGTATTTT
TRBJ2-7	TRBV19	few	TRBD2	CASRGQEGLAGGYEQYF	TGTGCCAGTAGGGGACAGGAAGGACTAGCGGGAGGTTACGAGCAGTACTTC
TRBJ2-7	TRBV6-1	many	TRBD1	CASKPGQAYEQYF	TGTGCCAGCAAGCCGGGACAGGCCTACGAGCAGTACTTC
TRBJ1-1	TRBV15	few	.	CATSRVGREEAFF	TGTGCCACCAGCAGAGTCGGCAGGGAAGAAGCTTTCTTT
TRBJ2-3	TRBV20-1	few	TRBD2	CSAPLAGGPNPGVQYF	TGCAGTGCCCCACTAGCGGGAGGGCCCAATCCCGGGGTGCAGTATTTT
TRBJ2-5	TRBV7-3	once	.	CASSGVGLPEEPLPEAQYF	TGTGCCAGCAGCGGGGTGGGACTTCCCGAAGAACCCTTACCTGAGGCCCAGTACTTC